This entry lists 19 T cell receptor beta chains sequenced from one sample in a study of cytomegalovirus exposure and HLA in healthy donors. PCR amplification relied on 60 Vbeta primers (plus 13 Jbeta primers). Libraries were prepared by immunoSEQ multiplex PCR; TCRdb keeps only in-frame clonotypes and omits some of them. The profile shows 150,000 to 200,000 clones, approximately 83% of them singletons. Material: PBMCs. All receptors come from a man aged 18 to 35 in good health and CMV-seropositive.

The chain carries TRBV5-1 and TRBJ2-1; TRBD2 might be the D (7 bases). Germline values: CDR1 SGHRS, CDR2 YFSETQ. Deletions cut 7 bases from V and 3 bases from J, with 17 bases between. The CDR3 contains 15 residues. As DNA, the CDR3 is TGCGCCAGCGCCCGGGCGGGGGCGATCTACAATGAGCAGTTCTTC. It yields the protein CASARAGAIYNEQFF.

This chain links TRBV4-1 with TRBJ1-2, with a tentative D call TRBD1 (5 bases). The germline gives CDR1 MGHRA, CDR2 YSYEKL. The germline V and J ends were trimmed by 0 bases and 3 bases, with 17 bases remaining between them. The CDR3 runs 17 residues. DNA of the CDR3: TGCGCCAGCAGCCAAGAGTTTGGGCTGACAGCTGACTATGGCTACACCTTC. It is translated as CASSQEFGLTADYGYTF.

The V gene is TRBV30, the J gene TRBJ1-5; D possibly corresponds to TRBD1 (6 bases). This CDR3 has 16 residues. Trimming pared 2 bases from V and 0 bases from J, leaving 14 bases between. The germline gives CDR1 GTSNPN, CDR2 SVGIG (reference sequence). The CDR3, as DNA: TGTGCCTGGAGTCATCCCGGACAGAATAGCAATCAGCCCCAGCATTTT. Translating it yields CAWSHPGQNSNQPQHF.

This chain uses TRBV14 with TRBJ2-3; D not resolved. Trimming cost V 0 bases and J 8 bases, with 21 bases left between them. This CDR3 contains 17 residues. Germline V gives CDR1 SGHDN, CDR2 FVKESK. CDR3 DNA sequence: TGTGCCAGCAGCCAAGATTTTCGCGCCTCGTCCTTGAGTACGCAGTATTTT. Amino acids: CASSQDFRASSLSTQYF.

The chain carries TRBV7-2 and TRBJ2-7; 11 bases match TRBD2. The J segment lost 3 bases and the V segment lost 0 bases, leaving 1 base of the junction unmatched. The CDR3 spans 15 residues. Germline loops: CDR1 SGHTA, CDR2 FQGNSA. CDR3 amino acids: CASSLALAGGYEQYF. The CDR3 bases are TGTGCCAGCAGCTTAGCGCTAGCGGGGGGCTACGAGCAGTACTTC.

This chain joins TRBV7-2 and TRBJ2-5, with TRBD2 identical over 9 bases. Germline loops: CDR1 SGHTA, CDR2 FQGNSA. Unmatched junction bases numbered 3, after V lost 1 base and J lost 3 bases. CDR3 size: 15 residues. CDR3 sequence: CASSLGAGGKETQYF. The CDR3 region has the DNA TGTGCCAGCAGCTTAGGCGCGGGGGGGAAAGAGACCCAGTACTTC.

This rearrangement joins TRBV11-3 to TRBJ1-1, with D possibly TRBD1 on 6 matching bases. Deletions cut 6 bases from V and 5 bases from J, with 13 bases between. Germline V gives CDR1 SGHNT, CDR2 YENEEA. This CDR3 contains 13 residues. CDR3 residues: CASRSGGATEAFF. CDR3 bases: TGTGCCAGCAGGTCCGGGGGGGCAACTGAAGCTTTCTTT.

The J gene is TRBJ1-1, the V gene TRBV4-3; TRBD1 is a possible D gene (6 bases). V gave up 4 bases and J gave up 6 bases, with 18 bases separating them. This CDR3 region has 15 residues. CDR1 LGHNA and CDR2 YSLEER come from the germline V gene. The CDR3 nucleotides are TGCGCCAGCAGCCGATATACAGGGCAGCACGCTGAAGCTTTCTTT. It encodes CASSRYTGQHAEAFF.

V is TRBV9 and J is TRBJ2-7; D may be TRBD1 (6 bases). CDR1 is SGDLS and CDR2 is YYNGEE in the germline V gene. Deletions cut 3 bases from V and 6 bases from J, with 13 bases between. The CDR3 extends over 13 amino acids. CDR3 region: CASSGGTGTEQYF. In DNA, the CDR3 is TGTGCCAGCAGCGGAGGAACAGGGACCGAGCAGTACTTC.

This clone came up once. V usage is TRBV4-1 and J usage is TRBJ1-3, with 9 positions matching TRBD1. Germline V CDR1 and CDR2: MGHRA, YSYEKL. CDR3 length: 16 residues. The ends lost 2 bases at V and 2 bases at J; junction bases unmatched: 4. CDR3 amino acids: CASSQPQGAAGNTIYF. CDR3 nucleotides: TGCGCCAGCAGCCAACCACAGGGGGCTGCTGGAAACACCATATATTTT.

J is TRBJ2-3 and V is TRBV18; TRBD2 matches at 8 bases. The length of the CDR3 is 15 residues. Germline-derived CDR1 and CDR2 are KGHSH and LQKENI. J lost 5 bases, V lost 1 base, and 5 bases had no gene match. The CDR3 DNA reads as TGTGCCAGCTCACCACGCGGGACTAGTGGAGATACGCAGTATTTT. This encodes CASSPRGTSGDTQYF. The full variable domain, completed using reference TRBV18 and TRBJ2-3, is NAGVMQNPRHLVRRRGQEARLRCSPMKGHSHVYWYRQLPEEGLKFMVYLQKENIIDESGMPKERFSAEFPKEGPSILRIQQVVRGDSAAYFCASSPRGTSGDTQYFGPGTRLTVL.

Written as DNA, the CDR3 is TGTGCCAGCAGCGTTTGGGCGGGGGGCTCCTACAATGAGCAGTTCTTC. It encodes CASSVWAGGSYNEQFF. The rearrangement links TRBV9 to TRBJ2-1, with 8 nucleotides matching TRBD2. Germline V gene lookup returns CDR1 SGDLS and CDR2 YYNGEE. CDR3 length equals 16 residues. V was pared by 2 bases and J by 0 bases, with 4 bases of the junction left unmatched.

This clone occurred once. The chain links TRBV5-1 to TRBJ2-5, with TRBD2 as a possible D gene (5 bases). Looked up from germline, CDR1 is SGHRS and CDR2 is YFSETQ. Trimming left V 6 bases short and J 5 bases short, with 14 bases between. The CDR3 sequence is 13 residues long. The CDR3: CASKSGPTETQYF. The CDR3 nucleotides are TGCGCCAGCAAAAGCGGTCCTACGGAGACCCAGTACTTC. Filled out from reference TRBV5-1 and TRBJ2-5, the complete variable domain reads KAGVTQTPRYLIKTRGQQVTLSCSPISGHRSVSWYQQTPGQGLQFLFEYFSETQRNKGNFPGRFSGRQFSNSRSEMNVSTLELGDSALYLCASKSGPTETQYFGPGTRLLVL.

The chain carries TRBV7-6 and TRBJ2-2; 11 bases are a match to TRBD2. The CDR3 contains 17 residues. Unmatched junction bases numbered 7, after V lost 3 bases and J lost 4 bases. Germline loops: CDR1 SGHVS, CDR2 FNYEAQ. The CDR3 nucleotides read TGTGCCAGCAGCTTTCGCTCTAGCGGGGGGCCCACCGGGGAGCTGTTTTTT. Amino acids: CASSFRSSGGPTGELFF.

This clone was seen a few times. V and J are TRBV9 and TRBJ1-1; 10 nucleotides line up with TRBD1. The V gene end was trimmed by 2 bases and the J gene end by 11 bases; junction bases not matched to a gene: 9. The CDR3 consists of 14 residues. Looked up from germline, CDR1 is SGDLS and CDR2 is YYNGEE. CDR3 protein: CASSVTTGGTEAFF. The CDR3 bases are TGTGCCAGCAGCGTTACGACAGGGGGCACGGAGGCTTTCTTT. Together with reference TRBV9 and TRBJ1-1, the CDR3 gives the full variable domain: DSGVTQTPKHLITATGQRVTLRCSPRSGDLSVYWYQQSLDQGLQFLIQYYNGEERAKGNILERFSAQQFPDLHSELNLSSLELGDSALYFCASSVTTGGTEAFFGQGTRLTVV.

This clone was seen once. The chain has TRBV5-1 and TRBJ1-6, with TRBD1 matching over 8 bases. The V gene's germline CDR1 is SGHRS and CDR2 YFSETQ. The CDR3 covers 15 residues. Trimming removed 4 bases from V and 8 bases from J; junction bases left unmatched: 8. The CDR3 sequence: CASSQRQGSDSPLHF. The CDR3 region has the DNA TGCGCCAGCAGCCAACGACAGGGGTCGGATTCACCCCTCCACTTT.

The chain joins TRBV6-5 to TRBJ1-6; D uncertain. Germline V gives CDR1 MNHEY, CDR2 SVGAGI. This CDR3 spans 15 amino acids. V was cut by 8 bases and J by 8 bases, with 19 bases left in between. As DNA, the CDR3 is TGTGCCAGCGGCACAAACCTTAAACAAGATTCACCCCTCCACTTT. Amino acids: CASGTNLKQDSPLHF.

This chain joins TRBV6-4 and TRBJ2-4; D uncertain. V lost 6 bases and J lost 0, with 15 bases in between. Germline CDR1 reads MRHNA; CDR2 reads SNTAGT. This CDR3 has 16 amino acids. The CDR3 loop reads CASSRWALLAKNIQYF. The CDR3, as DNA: TGTGCCAGCAGCCGATGGGCCCTACTAGCCAAAAACATTCAGTACTTC.

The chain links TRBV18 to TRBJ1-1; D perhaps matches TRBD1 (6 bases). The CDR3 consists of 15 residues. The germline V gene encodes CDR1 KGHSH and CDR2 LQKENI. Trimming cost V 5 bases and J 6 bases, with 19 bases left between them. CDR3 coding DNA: TGTGCCAGCTCAAGGGACACAGGATGGAGTGCTGAAGCTTTCTTT. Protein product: CASSRDTGWSAEAFF.